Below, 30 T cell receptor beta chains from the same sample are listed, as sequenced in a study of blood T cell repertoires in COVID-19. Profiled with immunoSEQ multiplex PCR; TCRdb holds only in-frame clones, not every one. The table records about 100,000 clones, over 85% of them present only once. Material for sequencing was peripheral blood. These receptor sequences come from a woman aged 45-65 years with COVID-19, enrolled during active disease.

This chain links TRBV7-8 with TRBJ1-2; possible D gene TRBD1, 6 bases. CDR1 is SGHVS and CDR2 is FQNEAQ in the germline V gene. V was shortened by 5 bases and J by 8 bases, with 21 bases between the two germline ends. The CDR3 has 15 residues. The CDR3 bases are TGTGCCAGCAGCACAACCGGGGGGGCTGAAGTAGGCTACACCTTC. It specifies CASSTTGGAEVGYTF.

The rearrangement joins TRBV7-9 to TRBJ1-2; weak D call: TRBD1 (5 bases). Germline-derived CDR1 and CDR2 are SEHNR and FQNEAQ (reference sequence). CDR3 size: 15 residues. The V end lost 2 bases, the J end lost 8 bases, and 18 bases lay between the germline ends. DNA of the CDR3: TGTGCCAGCAGCTTACCACAGGATGGCCTACGGGGCTACACCTTC. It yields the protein CASSLPQDGLRGYTF.

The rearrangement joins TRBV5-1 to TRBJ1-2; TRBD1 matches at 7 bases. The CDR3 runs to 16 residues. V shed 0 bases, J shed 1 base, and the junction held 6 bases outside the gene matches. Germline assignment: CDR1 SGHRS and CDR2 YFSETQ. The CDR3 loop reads CASSLAVTGINYGYTF. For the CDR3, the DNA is TGCGCCAGCAGCTTGGCCGTGACAGGGATTAACTATGGCTACACCTTC.

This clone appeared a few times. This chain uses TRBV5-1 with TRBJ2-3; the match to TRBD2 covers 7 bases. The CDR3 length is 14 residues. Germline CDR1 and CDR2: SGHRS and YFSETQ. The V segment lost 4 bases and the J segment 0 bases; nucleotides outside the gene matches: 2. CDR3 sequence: CASSGAGSTDTQYF. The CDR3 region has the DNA TGCGCCAGCAGCGGAGCGGGGAGCACAGATACGCAGTATTTT.

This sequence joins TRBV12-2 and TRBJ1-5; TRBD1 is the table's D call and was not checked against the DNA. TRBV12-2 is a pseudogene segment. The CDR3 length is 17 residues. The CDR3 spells CASRLASRDGSNQPQHF. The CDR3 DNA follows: TGTGCAAGTCGCTTAGCGAGCAGGGATGGAAGCAATCAGCCCCAGCATTTT.

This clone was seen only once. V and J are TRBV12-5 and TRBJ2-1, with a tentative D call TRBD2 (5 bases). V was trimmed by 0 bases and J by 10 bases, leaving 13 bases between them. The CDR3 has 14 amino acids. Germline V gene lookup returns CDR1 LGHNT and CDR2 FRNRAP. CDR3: CASGLVSGTSEQFF. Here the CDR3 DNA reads TGTGCTAGTGGTTTGGTAAGCGGCACGTCCGAGCAGTTCTTC.

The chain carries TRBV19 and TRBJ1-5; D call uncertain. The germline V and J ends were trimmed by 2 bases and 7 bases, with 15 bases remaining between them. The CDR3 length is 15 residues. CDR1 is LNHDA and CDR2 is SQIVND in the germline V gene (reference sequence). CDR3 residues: CASSIWPPERQPQHF. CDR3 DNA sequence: TGTGCCAGTAGTATATGGCCCCCCGAGAGGCAGCCCCAGCATTTT. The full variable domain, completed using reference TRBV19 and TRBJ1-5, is DGGITQSPKYLFRKEGQNVTLSCEQNLNHDAMYWYRQDPGQGLRLIYYSQIVNDFQKGDIAEGYSVSREKKESFPLTVTSAQKNPTAFYLCASSIWPPERQPQHFGDGTRLSIL.

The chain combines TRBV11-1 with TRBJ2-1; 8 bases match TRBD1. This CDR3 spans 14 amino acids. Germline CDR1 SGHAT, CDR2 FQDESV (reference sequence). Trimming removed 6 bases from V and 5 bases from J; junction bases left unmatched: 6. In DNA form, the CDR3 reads TGTGCCAGCAGGAAGGGACAGGCTGACAATGAGCAGTTCTTC. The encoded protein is CASRKGQADNEQFF.

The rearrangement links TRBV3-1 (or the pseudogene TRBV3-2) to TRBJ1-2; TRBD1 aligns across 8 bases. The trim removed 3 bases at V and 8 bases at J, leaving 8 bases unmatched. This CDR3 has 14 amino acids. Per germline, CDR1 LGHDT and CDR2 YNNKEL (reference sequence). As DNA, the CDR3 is TGTGCCAGCAGCCACCGCGGACAGGGATACGGCTACACCTTC. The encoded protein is CASSHRGQGYGYTF.

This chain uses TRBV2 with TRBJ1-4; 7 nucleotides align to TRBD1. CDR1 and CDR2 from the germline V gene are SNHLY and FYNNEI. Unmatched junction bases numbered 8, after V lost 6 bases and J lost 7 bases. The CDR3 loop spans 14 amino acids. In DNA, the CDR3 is TGTGCCAGCAGCCAACAGGGGTTTAGTGAAAAACTGTTTTTT. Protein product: CASSQQGFSEKLFF.

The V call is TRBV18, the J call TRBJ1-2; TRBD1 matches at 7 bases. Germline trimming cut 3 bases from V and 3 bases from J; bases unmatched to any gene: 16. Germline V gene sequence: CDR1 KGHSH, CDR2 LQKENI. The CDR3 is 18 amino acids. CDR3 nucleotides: TGTGCCAGCTCACCTTACTCTCTCGGTGGACAGGTATACTATGGCTACACCTTC. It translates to CASSPYSLGGQVYYGYTF.

Here the CDR3 DNA reads TGTGCCACCAGTGATCCCTCCGACAGGGGGGTAAGGAGCAATCAGCCCCAGCATTTT. Its protein is CATSDPSDRGVRSNQPQHF. The V call is TRBV24-1, the J call TRBJ1-5; TRBD1 matches at 9 bases. Germline V lookup: CDR1 KGHDR, CDR2 SFDVKD. The CDR3 length is 19 residues. J gave up 1 base and V 3 bases, and 12 bases lay outside the gene matches.

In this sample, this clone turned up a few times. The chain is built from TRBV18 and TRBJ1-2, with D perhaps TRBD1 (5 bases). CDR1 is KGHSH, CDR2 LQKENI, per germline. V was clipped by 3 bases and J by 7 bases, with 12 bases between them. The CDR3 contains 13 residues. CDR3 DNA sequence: TGTGCCAGCTCACCCTCCGGGGGGGGTGGCTACACCTTC. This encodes CASSPSGGGGYTF. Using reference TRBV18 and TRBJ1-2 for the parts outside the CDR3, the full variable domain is NAGVMQNPRHLVRRRGQEARLRCSPMKGHSHVYWYRQLPEEGLKFMVYLQKENIIDESGMPKERFSAEFPKEGPSILRIQQVVRGDSAAYFCASSPSGGGGYTFGSGTRLTVV.

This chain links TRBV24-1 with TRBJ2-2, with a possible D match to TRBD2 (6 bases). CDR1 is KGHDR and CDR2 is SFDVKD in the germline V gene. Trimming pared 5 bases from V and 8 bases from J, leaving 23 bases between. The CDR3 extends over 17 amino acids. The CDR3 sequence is CATSGVRDSRAEGELFF. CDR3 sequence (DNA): TGTGCCACCAGTGGTGTTCGGGACTCCAGAGCGGAGGGGGAGCTGTTTTTT.

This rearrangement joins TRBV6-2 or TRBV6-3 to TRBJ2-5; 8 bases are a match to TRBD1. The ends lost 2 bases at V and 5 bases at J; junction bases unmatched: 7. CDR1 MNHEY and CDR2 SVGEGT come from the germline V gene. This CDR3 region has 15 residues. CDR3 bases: TGTGCCAGCAGTTACAGGACAGGGTGGGGGGAGACCCAGTACTTC. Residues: CASSYRTGWGETQYF.

The CDR3 nucleotides are TGTGCCAGCAGTGACTCGGGGGGTTATGGCTACACCTTC. Its protein is CASSDSGGYGYTF. The V and J genes are TRBV6-4 and TRBJ1-2, with TRBD1 as a possible D gene (5 bases). Germline CDR1 MRHNA, CDR2 SNTAGT. The CDR3 has 13 residues. Trimming cost V 0 bases and J 5 bases, with 7 bases left between them.

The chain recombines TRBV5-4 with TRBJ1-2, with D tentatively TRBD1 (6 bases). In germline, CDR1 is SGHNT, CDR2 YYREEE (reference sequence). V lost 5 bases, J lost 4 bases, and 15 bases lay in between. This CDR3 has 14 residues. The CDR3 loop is CASRRRGQTYGYTF. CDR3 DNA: TGTGCCAGCAGACGCCGAGGACAGACCTATGGCTACACCTTC. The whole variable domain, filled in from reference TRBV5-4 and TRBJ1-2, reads ETGVTQSPTHLIKTRGQQVTLRCSSQSGHNTVSWYQQALGQGPQFIFQYYREEENGRGNFPPRFSGLQFPNYSSELNVNALELDDSALYLCASRRRGQTYGYTFGSGTRLTVV.

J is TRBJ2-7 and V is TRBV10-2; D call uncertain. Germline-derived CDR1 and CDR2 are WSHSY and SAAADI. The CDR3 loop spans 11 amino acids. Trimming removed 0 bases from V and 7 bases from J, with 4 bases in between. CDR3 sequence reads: CASSESREQYF. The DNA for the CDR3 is TGCGCCAGCAGTGAGTCGCGGGAGCAGTACTTC.

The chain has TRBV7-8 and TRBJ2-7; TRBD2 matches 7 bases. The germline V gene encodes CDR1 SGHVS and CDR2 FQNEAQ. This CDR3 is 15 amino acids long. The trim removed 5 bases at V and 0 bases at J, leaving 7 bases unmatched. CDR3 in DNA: TGTGCCAGCAGCCCAGGCGGGAGAGTCTCCTACGAGCAGTACGTC. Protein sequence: CASSPGGRVSYEQYV.

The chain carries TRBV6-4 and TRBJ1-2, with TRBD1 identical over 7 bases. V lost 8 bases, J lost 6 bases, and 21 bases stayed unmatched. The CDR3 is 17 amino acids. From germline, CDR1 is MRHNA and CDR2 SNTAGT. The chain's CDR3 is CASQGNWFRGRGDGYTF. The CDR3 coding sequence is TGTGCCAGCCAGGGCAATTGGTTTAGGGGGCGCGGGGATGGCTACACCTTC.

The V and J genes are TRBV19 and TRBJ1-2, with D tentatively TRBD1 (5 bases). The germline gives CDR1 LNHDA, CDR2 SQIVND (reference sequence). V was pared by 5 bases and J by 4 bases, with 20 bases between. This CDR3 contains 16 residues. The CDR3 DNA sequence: TGTGCCAGTAGTCCTACATTGGGGCCCACACGCTATGGCTACACCTTC. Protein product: CASSPTLGPTRYGYTF.

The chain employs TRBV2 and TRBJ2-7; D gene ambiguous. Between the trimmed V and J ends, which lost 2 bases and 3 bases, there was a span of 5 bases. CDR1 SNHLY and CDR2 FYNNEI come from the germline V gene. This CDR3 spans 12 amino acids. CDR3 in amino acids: CASSELYYEQYV. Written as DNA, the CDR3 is TGTGCCAGCAGTGAACTATACTACGAGCAGTACGTC.

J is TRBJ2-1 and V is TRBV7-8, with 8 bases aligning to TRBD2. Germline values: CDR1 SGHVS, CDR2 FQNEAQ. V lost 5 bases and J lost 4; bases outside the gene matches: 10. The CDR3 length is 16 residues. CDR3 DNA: TGTGCCAGCAGCCAGGGCGTTGCGGGGGGATACAATGAGCAGTTCTTC. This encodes CASSQGVAGGYNEQFF.

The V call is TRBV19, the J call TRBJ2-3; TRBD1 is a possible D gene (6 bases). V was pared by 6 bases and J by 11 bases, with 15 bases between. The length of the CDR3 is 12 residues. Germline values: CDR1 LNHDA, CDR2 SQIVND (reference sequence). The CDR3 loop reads CASRGEPGQQYF. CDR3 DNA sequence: TGTGCCAGTAGAGGGGAGCCGGGACAGCAGTATTTT.

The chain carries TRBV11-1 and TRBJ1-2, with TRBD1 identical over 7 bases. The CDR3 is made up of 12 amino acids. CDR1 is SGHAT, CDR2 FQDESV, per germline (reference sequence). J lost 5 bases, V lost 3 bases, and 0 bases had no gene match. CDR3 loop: CASSLTGYGYTF. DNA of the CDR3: TGTGCCAGCAGCTTGACAGGGTATGGCTACACCTTC.

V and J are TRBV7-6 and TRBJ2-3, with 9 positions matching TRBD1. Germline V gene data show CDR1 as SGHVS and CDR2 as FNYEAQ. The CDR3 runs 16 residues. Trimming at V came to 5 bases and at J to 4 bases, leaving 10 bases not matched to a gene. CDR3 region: CASSTRTGVTADTQYF. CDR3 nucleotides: TGTGCCAGCAGCACCCGGACAGGGGTAACCGCAGATACGCAGTATTTT.

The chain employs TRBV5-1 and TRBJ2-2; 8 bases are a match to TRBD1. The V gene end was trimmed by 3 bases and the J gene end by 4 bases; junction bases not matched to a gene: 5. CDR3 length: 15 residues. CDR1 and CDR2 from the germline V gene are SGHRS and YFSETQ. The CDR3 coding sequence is TGCGCCAGCAGCTCCCCAACAGGGGGCACCGGGGAGCTGTTTTTT. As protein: CASSSPTGGTGELFF. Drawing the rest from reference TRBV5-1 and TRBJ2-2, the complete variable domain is KAGVTQTPRYLIKTRGQQVTLSCSPISGHRSVSWYQQTPGQGLQFLFEYFSETQRNKGNFPGRFSGRQFSNSRSEMNVSTLELGDSALYLCASSSPTGGTGELFFGEGSRLTVL.

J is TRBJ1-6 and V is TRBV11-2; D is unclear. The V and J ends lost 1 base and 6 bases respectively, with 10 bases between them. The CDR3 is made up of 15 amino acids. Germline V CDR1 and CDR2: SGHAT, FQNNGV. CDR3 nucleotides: TGTGCCAGCAGCTTAGGCGGTTACGGTAATTCACCCCTCCACTTT. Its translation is CASSLGGYGNSPLHF.

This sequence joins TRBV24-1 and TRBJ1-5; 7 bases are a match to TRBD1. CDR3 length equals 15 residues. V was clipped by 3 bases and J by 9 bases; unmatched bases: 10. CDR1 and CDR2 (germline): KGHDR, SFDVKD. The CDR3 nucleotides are TGTGCCACCAGTGATACGGAAGGGGGCGAGCGGCCCCAGCATTTT. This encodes CATSDTEGGERPQHF.

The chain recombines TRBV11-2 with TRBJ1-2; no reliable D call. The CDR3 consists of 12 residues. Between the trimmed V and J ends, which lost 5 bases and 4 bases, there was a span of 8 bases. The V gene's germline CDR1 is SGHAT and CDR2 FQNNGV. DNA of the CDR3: TGTGCCAGCAGCCTCGAGTTCTATGGCTACACCTTC. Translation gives CASSLEFYGYTF.